These 32 T cell receptor beta chains share one sample of origin, sequenced in a study of CD8+ T cells in alopecia areata. Sequencing templates came from extracted RNA that was reverse transcribed into cDNA. Some clones are missing from TCRdb's copy, which holds only in-frame ones; the method was immunoSEQ multiplex PCR. The sample shows approximately 170,000 clones, 60% to 70% of them seen only once. Treatment defined: oral pan-JAK inhibitor, 5-10 mg twice daily. The material sequenced was CD4+ T cells sorted from blood, taken at week 4, from a patient treated with tofacitinib. These receptors came from a human donor with alopecia areata.

There are a few counts of this clone. The chain uses TRBV28 and TRBJ2-1; either TRBD1 or TRBD2 may fit D (5 bases each). Deletions cut 10 bases from V and 5 bases from J, with 21 bases between. The CDR3 extends over 15 amino acids. Germline values: CDR1 MDHEN, CDR2 SYDVKM. CDR3 coding DNA: TGTGCCATTCGAACCTGGGACGGTTGGAACAATGAGCAGTTCTTC. Its translation is CAIRTWDGWNNEQFF.

This clone came up a few times. This chain uses TRBV10-3 with TRBJ1-5, with D unclear. Germline V gene lookup returns CDR1 ENHRY and CDR2 SYGVKD. The CDR3 is made up of 12 amino acids. The ends were cut back, 8 bases at V and 0 bases at J, with 5 bases in the middle. The CDR3 region is CAIGTSNQPQHF. The CDR3 coding sequence is TGTGCCATCGGTACTAGCAATCAGCCCCAGCATTTT.

The chain is built from TRBV7-9 and TRBJ2-5; possibly TRBD2 for D (5 bases). Germline CDR1 is SEHNR and CDR2 is FQNEAQ (reference sequence). The CDR3 runs 14 residues. V gave up 4 bases and J gave up 4 bases, with 13 bases separating them. The CDR3 spells CASSYLFEGETQYF. The CDR3 region has the DNA TGTGCCAGCAGCTACTTGTTCGAGGGAGAGACCCAGTACTTC.

This clone was recorded only once. Additional DNA sequences in this sample encode the identical CDR3. The J gene is TRBJ2-6, the V gene TRBV5-1; D is unresolved. The CDR3 has 14 amino acids. Germline V gives CDR1 SGHRS, CDR2 YFSETQ. Trimming removed 3 bases from V and 1 base from J, with 5 bases in between. The chain's CDR3 is CASSSGSGANVLTF. In DNA, the CDR3 is TGCGCCAGCAGCTCCGGGTCTGGGGCCAACGTCCTGACTTTC.

The chain employs TRBV7-9 and TRBJ2-3; TRBD2 agrees at 7 bases. This CDR3 contains 16 residues. Trimming cost V 1 base and J 2 bases; bases outside gene matches: 6. The germline gives CDR1 SEHNR, CDR2 FQNEAQ (reference sequence). As DNA, the CDR3 is TGTGCCAGCAGCTTAGGTTGGCTAGCGGACACAGATACGCAGTATTTT. Amino acid sequence: CASSLGWLADTDTQYF.

This chain links TRBV5-6 with TRBJ2-6; D is unresolved. The germline V gene encodes CDR1 SGHDT and CDR2 YYEEEE. V shed 4 bases and J shed 4 bases, with 9 bases lying between them. The CDR3 has 14 residues. Here the CDR3 DNA reads TGTGCCAGCAGCCCCCTTACAGGGGCCAACGTCCTGACTTTC. Its protein is CASSPLTGANVLTF.

The chain employs TRBV30 and TRBJ2-1, with 12 bases identical to TRBD2. Germline V gene sequence: CDR1 GTSNPN, CDR2 SVGIG (reference sequence). The CDR3 runs 15 residues. Trimming at V came to 4 bases and at J to 3 bases, leaving 4 bases not matched to a gene. CDR3 sequence (DNA): TGTGCCTGGACCCCGGGACTAGCGGGCTACAATGAGCAGTTCTTC. It codes for CAWTPGLAGYNEQFF.

This clone was picked up one time. The sample has other DNA sequences that encode this CDR3 too. The chain combines TRBV29-1 with TRBJ1-5; tentatively, D is TRBD1 (6 bases). Trimming left V 4 bases short and J 3 bases short, with 7 bases between. Germline V gene lookup returns CDR1 SQVTM and CDR2 ANQGSEA. The CDR3 extends over 12 amino acids. The CDR3: CSVGTDNQPQHF. CDR3 nucleotide sequence: TGCAGCGTTGGGACAGACAATCAGCCCCAGCATTTT.

This clone was counted between two and nine times. This rearrangement joins TRBV30 to TRBJ1-2, with 10 bases aligning to TRBD1. After removal of 3 bases from V and 3 bases from J, the junction contained 4 bases not matched to a gene. This CDR3 contains 14 residues. Germline CDR1 reads GTSNPN; CDR2 reads SVGIG (reference sequence). CDR3 in DNA: TGTGCCTGGAGAGACAGGGGGCGTCACTATGGCTACACCTTC. Residues: CAWRDRGRHYGYTF.

This clone was recorded only once. The chain recombines TRBV30 with TRBJ2-1; 7 bases are a match to TRBD2. Germline CDR1 and CDR2: GTSNPN and SVGIG (reference sequence). The CDR3 consists of 13 residues. Trimming took 3 bases from V and 5 from J; bases not matched to a gene: 4. In DNA form, the CDR3 reads TGTGCCTGGAGCGGGAGCGGGAACAATGAGCAGTTCTTC. Its translation: CAWSGSGNNEQFF.

CDR3 DNA sequence: TGTGCCTGGAGTGTACGCATCAACAATGAGCAGTTCTTC. Translation: CAWSVRINNEQFF. The genes are TRBV30 and TRBJ2-1; the D is unclear. The germline CDR1 and CDR2 sequences are GTSNPN and SVGIG (reference sequence). The CDR3 length is 13 residues. With 0 bases removed from V and 5 bases from J, the gap between germline ends came to 8 bases.

The V and J genes are TRBV29-1 and TRBJ1-4; D is perhaps TRBD1 (5 bases). The V and J ends lost 5 bases and 8 bases respectively, with 9 bases between them. The CDR3 sequence is 11 residues long. The germline gives CDR1 SQVTM, CDR2 ANQGSEA. CDR3 nucleotide sequence: TGCAGCGTTAACTACAGGGAAAAACTGTTTTTT. This codes for CSVNYREKLFF.

The chain carries TRBV6-6 and TRBJ2-7; no firm D call. Between the trimmed V and J ends, which lost 6 bases and 2 bases, there was a span of 8 bases. The CDR3 has 12 residues. Germline assignment: CDR1 MNHNY and CDR2 SVGAGI (reference sequence). The CDR3 reads CASSGFTYEQYF. CDR3 DNA sequence: TGTGCCAGCAGCGGGTTCACCTACGAGCAGTACTTC.

The chain employs TRBV4-2 and TRBJ1-5; D may be TRBD1 (6 bases). V was clipped by 0 bases and J by 5 bases, with 8 bases between them. This CDR3 is built from 14 residues. CDR1 LGHNA and CDR2 YNFKEQ come from the germline V gene. DNA for the CDR3: TGTGCCAGCAGCCAAGACAGGGGCGATCAGCCCCAGCATTTT. It yields the protein CASSQDRGDQPQHF.

This clone was seen a few times. As DNA, the CDR3 is TGTGCCAGCAGCTTAGCTTGGGGACAGGGGGAAGGCTACACCTTC. Translating gives CASSLAWGQGEGYTF. The V call is TRBV7-2, the J call TRBJ1-2, with 11 positions matching TRBD1. The ends lost 0 bases at V and 8 bases at J; junction bases unmatched: 5. Germline V gives CDR1 SGHTA, CDR2 FQGNSA. The CDR3 totals 15 residues.

This rearrangement joins TRBV29-1 to TRBJ1-2, with a tentative D call TRBD1 (5 bases). The ends were cut back, 4 bases at V and 2 bases at J, with 14 bases in the middle. The CDR3 consists of 14 residues. Germline CDR1 and CDR2: SQVTM and ANQGSEA. CDR3 DNA sequence: TGCAGCGTTGTTCGGGGGACCAACAACTATGGCTACACCTTC. This encodes CSVVRGTNNYGYTF.

V gene TRBV6-5 combines with J gene TRBJ2-2; D remains ambiguous. The ends were cut back, 4 bases at V and 5 bases at J, with 14 bases in the middle. The V gene's germline CDR1 is MNHEY and CDR2 SVGAGI. This CDR3 has 15 amino acids. The CDR3 sequence: CASSLYQRWTGELFF. CDR3 DNA: TGTGCCAGCAGTTTGTACCAGCGTTGGACCGGGGAGCTGTTTTTT.

This chain links TRBV5-6 with TRBJ2-1, with D maybe TRBD2 (7 bases). Germline lookup yields CDR1 SGHDT and CDR2 YYEEEE. This CDR3 has 15 residues. V was trimmed by 2 bases and J by 8 bases, leaving 17 bases between them. CDR3 DNA sequence: TGTGCCAGCAGCTTTGGCGGGGGCCCAGGGGATGAGCAGTTCTTC. Residues: CASSFGGGPGDEQFF.

The genes are TRBV29-1 and TRBJ1-1; D gene ambiguous. Per the germline V gene, CDR1 is SQVTM and CDR2 is ANQGSEA. V was trimmed by 4 bases and J by 0 bases, leaving 9 bases between them. The CDR3 length is 13 residues. The CDR3 protein is CSVGSKVNTEAFF. The CDR3 region has the DNA TGCAGCGTTGGGAGCAAGGTGAACACTGAAGCTTTCTTT.

This clone was observed once. The chain couples TRBV5-1 to TRBJ2-7; D is unclear. CDR1 is SGHRS and CDR2 is YFSETQ in the germline V gene. CDR3 size: 14 residues. The V end was cut by 1 base, the J end by 6 bases, with 14 bases between. The CDR3, as DNA: TGCGCCAGCAGCTTGCGGTTGGGTGGACGCGAGCAGTACTTC. Amino acids: CASSLRLGGREQYF.

As to this clone: This same CDR3 is encoded by further DNA sequences in the sample. The V call is TRBV18, the J call TRBJ1-1, with a tentative D call TRBD1 (5 bases). The CDR3 is 13 amino acids. The germline V and J ends were trimmed by 5 bases and 1 base, with 8 bases remaining between them. Germline V gives CDR1 KGHSH, CDR2 LQKENI. CDR3 in DNA: TGTGCCAGCTCAGAACAGGCGAACACTGAAGCTTTCTTT. It is translated as CASSEQANTEAFF.

The V and J genes are TRBV6-5 and TRBJ2-1, with 10 bases identical to TRBD2. After removal of 2 bases from V and 9 bases from J, the junction contained 10 bases not matched to a gene. CDR1 is MNHEY, CDR2 SVGAGI, per germline. The CDR3 has 16 amino acids. CDR3 DNA: TGTGCCAGCAGTTACCCAGCGGGAGGGCCGTTCACTGAGCAGTTCTTC. Translation: CASSYPAGGPFTEQFF.

The rearrangement joins TRBV30 to TRBJ2-1; TRBD2 matches 10 bases. Losses at the gene ends were 2 bases for V and 5 bases for J; bases not matched to a gene: 6. The germline V gene has CDR1 GTSNPN and CDR2 SVGIG (reference sequence). The CDR3 sequence is 15 residues long. The DNA of the CDR3 is TGTGCCTGGAGTCTGGCTAGCGGGAGTAACAATGAGCAGTTCTTC. Translation gives CAWSLASGSNNEQFF.

This clone appeared a few times. The chain is built from TRBV29-1 and TRBJ1-2, with D possibly being TRBD1 (5 bases). This CDR3 spans 11 amino acids. Trimming removed 5 bases from V and 7 bases from J, with 11 bases in between. Germline V gene lookup returns CDR1 SQVTM and CDR2 ANQGSEA. The CDR3 loop reads CSVQGMGGYTF. The CDR3 DNA follows: TGCAGCGTTCAGGGTATGGGTGGCTACACCTTC.

The J gene is TRBJ2-7, the V gene TRBV18; TRBD2 aligns across 7 bases. Germline CDR1 is KGHSH and CDR2 is LQKENI. V lost 1 base to trimming and J lost 3 bases; unmatched junction nucleotides: 6. The CDR3 extends over 15 amino acids. DNA for the CDR3: TGTGCCAGCTCACCACTGGGGGGGACCTACTACGAGCAGTACTTC. Translated, it gives CASSPLGGTYYEQYF.

The CDR3 DNA sequence: TGTGCCAGCACGAGGTCGGGACTAGCGGCGGTTTGGTTCTTC. Protein: CASTRSGLAAVWFF. The chain uses TRBV7-9 and TRBJ2-1, with 11 bases identical to TRBD2. The CDR3 loop spans 14 amino acids. Germline values: CDR1 SEHNR, CDR2 FQNEAQ (reference sequence). V trimming: 7 bases; J trimming: 15 bases; junction bases outside the gene matches: 14.

This chain joins TRBV7-2 and TRBJ1-3; TRBD1 is a possible D gene (5 bases). V lost 3 bases and J 8 bases, leaving 11 bases between the germline ends. The germline V gene has CDR1 SGHTA and CDR2 FQGNSA. The CDR3 has 13 residues. The CDR3 DNA reads as TGTGCCAGCAGCTTGAGAGGGGTGGACACCATATATTTT. Its protein is CASSLRGVDTIYF.

This clone is a singleton in its sample. V is TRBV2 and J is TRBJ2-5; D not certain. CDR1 SNHLY and CDR2 FYNNEI come from the germline V gene. With 2 bases removed from V and 8 bases from J, the gap between germline ends came to 15 bases. The CDR3 spans 14 residues. CDR3 nucleotide sequence: TGTGCCAGCAGTGAATCCCGGGCCCAGAGAACCCAGTACTTC. Translating it yields CASSESRAQRTQYF.

This chain connects TRBV27 to TRBJ1-2; no clear D. The V end lost 6 bases, the J end lost 8 bases, and 22 bases lay between the germline ends. Germline CDR1 MNHEY, CDR2 SMNVEV (reference sequence). There are 15 residues in the CDR3. CDR3 DNA sequence: TGTGCCAGCAGAAAAGAGGGAGGAGGTCCGAGCGGCTACACCTTC. Its protein is CASRKEGGGPSGYTF.

V is TRBV7-9 and J is TRBJ2-1; D gene ambiguous. The V gene lost 5 bases and the J gene lost 1 base, with 12 bases spanning the gap. Germline CDR1 and CDR2: SEHNR and FQNEAQ (reference sequence). The CDR3 totals 15 residues. CDR3 coding DNA: TGTGCCAGCAGCCAACGGACGGAGTCCTACAATGAGCAGTTCTTC. It is translated as CASSQRTESYNEQFF.

This clone was seen only a few times. The gene calls are TRBV7-9 and TRBJ2-7, with D unclear. V was cut by 5 bases and J by 7 bases, with 9 bases left in between. Germline V CDR1 and CDR2: SEHNR, FQNEAQ (reference sequence). The CDR3 spans 11 residues. The CDR3, as DNA: TGTGCCAGCAGCAGGTCGGTGGAGCAGTACTTC. This gives the protein CASSRSVEQYF.

A few counts support this clone. V usage is TRBV4-2 and J usage is TRBJ1-1; maybe TRBD1 (6 bases). The CDR3 consists of 14 residues. V was trimmed by 4 bases and J by 0 bases, leaving 9 bases between them. Per germline, CDR1 LGHNA and CDR2 YNFKEQ. The CDR3 is CASSRGQMNTEAFF. In DNA form, the CDR3 reads TGTGCCAGCAGCCGCGGACAGATGAACACTGAAGCTTTCTTT.